These 22 T cell receptor beta chains share one sample of origin, sequenced in a study of cytomegalovirus exposure and HLA in healthy donors. Amplification used 60 Vbeta primers and 13 Jbeta primers. Using immunoSEQ multiplex PCR, the repertoire was profiled, and TCRdb retains in-frame clones only, with some absent. This table has approximately 170,000 clones, approximately 88% appearing once. Sequenced: PBMCs. These receptors were obtained from a boy aged 2 to 10 in good health and CMV-seronegative.

This chain links TRBV28 with TRBJ2-7, with 9 bases identical to TRBD1. The germline V gene has CDR1 MDHEN and CDR2 SYDVKM. The CDR3 length is 18 residues. V lost 2 bases to trimming and J lost 1 base; unmatched junction nucleotides: 12. The CDR3 DNA sequence: TGTGCCAGCAGTTTAAGGTTCGGAAGGGGACAGGGTTCCTACGAGCAGTACTTC. Its protein is CASSLRFGRGQGSYEQYF.

This chain uses TRBV10-1 with TRBJ2-3; weak D call: TRBD1 (6 bases). V lost 4 bases, J lost 5 bases, and 13 bases lay in between. Germline CDR1 reads WNHNN; CDR2 reads SYGVQD (reference sequence). The CDR3 sequence is 14 residues long. The DNA of the CDR3 is TGCGCCAGCAGTGGGACCCAGGGGCAAGATACGCAGTATTTT. It is translated as CASSGTQGQDTQYF.

This chain links TRBV30 with TRBJ1-1; TRBD1 matches 9 bases. The CDR3 sequence is 13 residues long. With 6 bases clipped from V and 4 bases from J, the junction kept 6 bases outside the gene matches. Per the germline V gene, CDR1 is GTSNPN and CDR2 is SVGIG (reference sequence). CDR3 amino acids: CACGTGFGTEAFF. CDR3 bases: TGTGCCTGTGGGACAGGGTTTGGCACTGAAGCTTTCTTT.

The rearrangement uses TRBV7-2 and TRBJ1-3, with D maybe TRBD1 (6 bases). V was pared by 6 bases and J by 0 bases, with 12 bases between. The germline CDR1 and CDR2 sequences are SGHTA and FQGNSA. This CDR3 comprises 15 residues. The DNA of the CDR3 is TGTGCCAGCAGTTACGACAGGATCTCTGGAAACACCATATATTTT. Its translation: CASSYDRISGNTIYF.

The chain recombines TRBV14 with TRBJ2-1; 13 bases map to TRBD2. The ends lost 6 bases at V and 12 bases at J; junction bases unmatched: 14. The CDR3 contains 16 residues. The V gene's germline CDR1 is SGHDN and CDR2 FVKESK. The CDR3 is CASSRTGTSGADGQFF. The CDR3 DNA is TGTGCCAGCAGTCGGACCGGGACTAGCGGGGCGGACGGGCAGTTCTTC.

V gene TRBV19 combines with J gene TRBJ2-5, with 12 nucleotides matching TRBD2. The CDR3 is 17 amino acids. J gave up 2 bases and V 1 base, and 5 bases lay outside the gene matches. From germline, CDR1 is LNHDA and CDR2 SQIVND (reference sequence). The CDR3 DNA is TGTGCCAGTAGTATAGGGCTAGCGGGGGGGCGGCAAGAGACCCAGTACTTC. As protein: CASSIGLAGGRQETQYF.

The rearrangement uses TRBV19 and TRBJ2-7; 9 bases are shared with TRBD1. The trim removed 3 bases at V and 2 bases at J, leaving 5 bases unmatched. The CDR3 extends over 15 amino acids. Germline-derived CDR1 and CDR2 are LNHDA and SQIVND (reference sequence). This CDR3 is CASSMATGGTYEQYF. Written as DNA, the CDR3 is TGTGCCAGTAGTATGGCAACAGGGGGCACCTACGAGCAGTACTTC.

This clone appeared once. This chain links TRBV12-2 with TRBJ2-5; TRBD2 is taken as the D call from the table, unchecked against the DNA. TRBV12-2 is annotated as a pseudogene. This CDR3 contains 16 residues. In nucleotides, the CDR3 is TGTGCAAGTCGCTTAGCGCACTACCTTCGGGGAGAGACCCAGTACTTC. Amino acids: CASRLAHYLRGETQYF.

This clone occurred a few times. This chain's CDR3 is CASRHRGYGYTF. The CDR3 DNA reads TGTGCCAGCAGACACAGGGGCTATGGCTACACCTTC. V usage is TRBV6-6 and J usage is TRBJ1-2, with 7 bases fitting TRBD1. The CDR3 runs 12 residues. The germline V gene encodes CDR1 MNHNY and CDR2 SVGAGI (reference sequence). After removal of 6 bases from V and 4 bases from J, the junction contained 2 bases not matched to a gene.

As to this clone: This specimen includes other DNA sequences encoding the same CDR3. DNA of the CDR3: TGTGCCAGCAGCACAGGGAGGGATGAGCAGTTCTTC. Translation: CASSTGRDEQFF. V is TRBV6-1 and J is TRBJ2-1; perhaps TRBD2 as D (7 bases). This CDR3 is 12 amino acids long. Germline CDR1 is MNHNS and CDR2 is SASEGT. V gave up 6 bases and J gave up 8 bases, with 11 bases separating them.

The genes are TRBV5-1 and TRBJ2-1, with 8 bases matching TRBD2. The CDR3 contains 15 residues. The V gene's germline CDR1 is SGHRS and CDR2 YFSETQ. The V gene end was trimmed by 0 bases and the J gene end by 7 bases; junction bases not matched to a gene: 6. The CDR3 region has the DNA TGCGCCAGCAGCTTGGGGTCTAGCGGGTGGAATGAGCAGTTCTTC. Translated: CASSLGSSGWNEQFF.

The gene calls are TRBV2 and TRBJ1-6, with D possibly being TRBD1 (6 bases). The CDR3 length is 15 residues. Germline CDR1 and CDR2: SNHLY and FYNNEI. Trimming removed 8 bases at V and 7 bases at J, with 18 bases between. The CDR3 DNA is TGTGCCAGCTGCGCTACCGGGACAAGGAATTCACCCCTCCACTTT. It specifies CASCATGTRNSPLHF.

The chain employs TRBV5-4 and TRBJ2-5, with D possibly matching TRBD2 (5 bases). Germline assignment: CDR1 SGHNT and CDR2 YYREEE (reference sequence). CDR3 size: 15 residues. V was trimmed by 1 base and J by 1 base, leaving 11 bases between them. CDR3 residues: CASSLSTGFQETQYF. In DNA form, the CDR3 reads TGTGCCAGCAGCTTGTCTACGGGGTTCCAAGAGACCCAGTACTTC.

Here the CDR3 reads CASRTLFGTGEKGYTF. CDR3 DNA: TGTGCCAGCAGGACGTTATTCGGGACAGGGGAAAAGGGCTACACCTTC. The V and J genes are TRBV27 and TRBJ1-2, with 10 bases matching TRBD1. J was trimmed by 8 bases and V by 6 bases; bases with no gene match: 15. CDR1 is MNHEY and CDR2 is SMNVEV in the germline V gene (reference sequence). The CDR3 is 16 amino acids.

The chain is built from TRBV6-1 and TRBJ2-3, with D unresolved. CDR1 and CDR2 (germline): MNHNS, SASEGT. The CDR3 runs 15 residues. V was trimmed by 2 bases and J by 1 base, leaving 10 bases between them. CDR3 nucleotides: TGTGCCAGCAGTGAAATGGGTAGCCGCACAGATACGCAGTATTTT. This gives the protein CASSEMGSRTDTQYF.

The chain employs TRBV29-1 and TRBJ1-2; possibly TRBD1 for D (5 bases). V was clipped by 1 base and J by 5 bases, with 14 bases between them. The CDR3 runs to 14 residues. CDR1 and CDR2 (germline): SQVTM, ANQGSEA. The CDR3 loop is CSVEGLGTAYGYTF. Here the CDR3 DNA reads TGCAGCGTTGAAGGCCTAGGGACTGCTTATGGCTACACCTTC.

The V and J genes are TRBV21-1 and TRBJ1-4. TRBV21-1 is a pseudogene segment. This CDR3 has 12 residues. The DNA for the CDR3 is TGTGCCAGCAGGATCCGTCCCCGGGTAAGTTTTTTT. Protein: CASRIRPRVSFF.

This rearrangement joins TRBV6-6 to TRBJ1-2; D may be TRBD1 (5 bases). CDR3 length: 13 amino acids. The germline CDR1 and CDR2 sequences are MNHNY and SVGAGI (reference sequence). The V end was cut by 5 bases, the J end by 4 bases, with 11 bases between. CDR3 sequence: CASSRDSTYGYTF. CDR3 DNA: TGTGCCAGCAGTCGCGACAGTACCTATGGCTACACCTTC.

The rearrangement uses TRBV5-5 and TRBJ2-7, with 9 bases that match TRBD1. With V trimmed by 2 bases and J by 6 bases, 9 bases remained unmatched. CDR3 length: 15 amino acids. The germline V gene encodes CDR1 SGHKS and CDR2 YYEKEE (reference sequence). CDR3 amino acids: CASSLTGTGPAEQYV. In DNA form, the CDR3 reads TGTGCCAGCAGCTTAACCGGGACAGGGCCAGCCGAGCAGTACGTC.

The chain uses TRBV18 and TRBJ1-1; TRBD1 matches at 7 bases. J lost 3 bases, V lost 4 bases, and 5 bases had no gene match. The CDR3 totals 14 residues. The V gene's germline CDR1 is KGHSH and CDR2 LQKENI. CDR3 residues: CASSRTDRDTEAFF. The DNA of the CDR3 is TGTGCCAGCTCACGAACTGACAGGGACACTGAAGCTTTCTTT.

Regarding this clone: A read error may account for a junction end that differs from germline. Additional DNA sequences in this sample encode the identical CDR3. The chain joins TRBV27 to TRBJ2-2, with 7 nucleotides matching TRBD1. The CDR3 has 17 amino acids. Germline values: CDR1 MNHEY, CDR2 SMNVEV (reference sequence). CDR3: CASSLSDRAANTGELFF. For the CDR3, the DNA is TGTGCCAGCAGTCTATCCGACAGGGCCGCGAACACCGGGGAGCTGTTTTTT.

The chain couples TRBV15 to TRBJ1-1; 7 positions agree with TRBD1. Germline assignment: CDR1 LNHNV and CDR2 YYDKDF (reference sequence). The CDR3 consists of 17 residues. J lost 0 bases, V lost 0 bases, and 7 bases had no gene match. Written as DNA, the CDR3 is TGTGCCACCAGCAGAGATCTTCTGGGACAGCTGAACACTGAAGCTTTCTTT. Protein product: CATSRDLLGQLNTEAFF.